This TCR beta chain was identified in a study of shared clonotypes between healthy human individuals. V lost 1 base and J 2 bases, leaving 14 bases between the germline ends. The germline V gene encodes CDR1 MNHNS and CDR2 SASEGT. The CDR3 contains 16 residues. Regarding this clone: No antigen is known for it.

The authors distributed each subset's genomic DNA evenly over several immunoSEQ plates. Repertoires were generated with immunoSEQ multiplex PCR, while TCRdb's copy carries only in-frame clones and drops some. The sample has some 690,000 clones; 90% are singletons. General observations from the study: Incomplete sequencing of sorted subsets was indicated by rarefaction despite large depth. Four donors had approximately 4.6% of their naive CD4 clonotypes in common.

This TCR was sampled from a man between 18 and 35 years old in good health. Some clones in this sample may be carry-over from other donors' samples. V usage is TRBV6-1 and J usage is TRBJ1-2; D is unclear. Sequencing was carried out using memory CD8+ T cells from PBMCs. As to subset: CD45RO+ cells pooled with CCR7-negative TemRA cells. CDR3 residues: CASSEVPLGYNYGYTF. The CDR3 DNA follows: TGTGCCAGCAGTGAAGTCCCCCTGGGGTACAACTATGGCTACACCTTC.